The sequence of this T cell receptor (beta chain) was determined in a study of regulatory T cells in long-lasting Graves disease. The sample's time point: persistent/refractory GD, antithyroid drugs over 5 years with positive TRAb. TCR sequences were obtained from RNA taken from PBMCs. CDR3 regions were amplified by Arm-PCR using iRepertoire HTBI primers to build TCR beta libraries. TCRdb analysed the multiplex PCR reads with MiXCR anew, one entry per CDR3 protein. The table has about 400,000 distinct CDR3 sequences, 20% to 25% seen once. The source of this sequence is a female donor with Graves disease. The specimen was peripheral blood mononuclear cells (PBMCs), collected when the disease was refractory, from a patient treated with antithyroid drugs.

The CDR3 sequence: CASSAPSGRTDTQYF. Written as DNA, the CDR3 is TGTGCCAGCAGTGCTCCTAGCGGGAGGACAGATACGCAGTATTTT. The chain links TRBV25-1 to TRBJ2-3; 11 bases line up with TRBD2. The V gene's germline CDR1 is MGHDK and CDR2 SYGVNS. The length of the CDR3 is 15 residues. After removal of 4 bases from V and 3 bases from J, the junction contained 3 bases not matched to a gene.